This T cell receptor beta chain comes out of a study of T-cell memory formation after mild COVID-19. Study as a whole: Clustering of TCRs was largely donor specific.

On this clonotype itself: Its target is unknown.

TCRdb analysed the 5' RACE reads with MiXCR anew, one entry per CDR3 protein. This sample has more than 300,000 distinct CDR3 sequences, with approximately 14% found just once. Germline V lookup: CDR1 SGHRS, CDR2 YFSETQ. The CDR3 consists of 12 residues. Deletions cut 7 bases from V and 5 bases from J, with 12 bases between. Study-wide findings and caveats: Clones that contracted from day 15 to 85 had balanced CD4/CD8; later expanders were CD4+ biased. The SARS-CoV-2 specificity of second-wave clones reaching peak at day 37 remained unverified.

This sequence joins TRBV5-1 and TRBJ2-5; D is possibly TRBD1 (6 bases). Material for sequencing was PBMCs or a T cell subset sorted from them (not recorded which). This receptor was identified in a man aged 18 to 29 who had mild COVID-19 (a few samples of this study predate the infection). Cell type and time point are not known. The CDR3 nucleotides read TGCGCCAGCGGCACAGGGCTGGAGACCCAGTACTTC. It yields the protein CASGTGLETQYF. The complete variable domain, with remaining parts taken from reference TRBV5-1 and TRBJ2-5, reads KAGVTQTPRYLIKTRGQQVTLSCSPISGHRSVSWYQQTPGQGLQFLFEYFSETQRNKGNFPGRFSGRQFSNSRSEMNVSTLELGDSALYLCASGTGLETQYFGPGTRLLVL.